The entry below gives a single T cell receptor (beta chain) sequence along with its context. This specimen comes from a study of blood T cell repertoires in COVID-19. Across the whole study: From T cells, B-cell-depleted T cells, or PBMCs came the material, which was cDNA or gDNA.

In the source study's methods: Nucleated cell counts were estimated from reference gene primer amplification. The data were produced by immunoSEQ multiplex PCR, yet TCRdb's version contains in-frame clones alone and is incomplete. The DNA was the basis for D and trimming; V, J and clone size are from that table. The sample comprises some 220,000 clones, 70% to 90% of which are singletons, and under 4% rests with the top ten. The germline V and J ends were trimmed by 4 bases and 4 bases, with 11 bases remaining between them. Germline CDR1 and CDR2: MGHDK and SYGVNS. The CDR3 sequence is 14 residues long.

The rearrangement links TRBV25-1 to TRBJ1-5; D is perhaps TRBD1 (5 bases). The specimen sequenced was PBMCs or T cells enriched from blood (not recorded which). The receptor was derived from a woman in her forties with acute COVID-19. CDR3 bases: TGTGCCAGCAGTGGGACATACGGGAATCAGCCCCAGCATTTT. It yields the protein CASSGTYGNQPQHF.